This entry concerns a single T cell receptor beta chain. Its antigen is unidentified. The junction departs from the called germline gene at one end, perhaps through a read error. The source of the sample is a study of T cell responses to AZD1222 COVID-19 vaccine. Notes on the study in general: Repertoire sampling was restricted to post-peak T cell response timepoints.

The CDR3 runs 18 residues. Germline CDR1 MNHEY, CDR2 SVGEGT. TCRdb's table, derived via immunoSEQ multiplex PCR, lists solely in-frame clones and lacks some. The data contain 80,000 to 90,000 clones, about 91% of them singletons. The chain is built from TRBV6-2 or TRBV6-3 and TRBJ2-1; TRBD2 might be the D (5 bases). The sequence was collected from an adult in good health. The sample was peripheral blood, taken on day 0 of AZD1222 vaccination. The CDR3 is CASRYSMSGPSSYNEQFF. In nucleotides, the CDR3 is TGTGCCAGCAGATACTCGATGAGCGGACCCAGCTCCTACAATGAGCAGTTCTTC.